These T cell receptor beta chains were read from a single sample in a study of blood T cell repertoires in COVID-19. Produced via immunoSEQ multiplex PCR; TCRdb's table is partial and in-frame only. The sample contains about 350,000 clones, 70% to 90% of which appear only once. The specimen sequenced was PBMCs or T cells enriched from blood (not recorded which). Every receptor here comes from a woman aged 25 to 39 who had recovered from COVID-19. CDR3s include the opening cysteine and the closing phenylalanine or tryptophan. D genes are given only for firm matches. The size entry is marked missing in some rows and otherwise reads once, few, many or a size class.

size: -
J: TRBJ2-5
V: TRBV5-8
D: TRBD1
CDR3: CASSLGESSGGQETQYF
DNA: TGTGCCAGCAGCTTAGGGGAGTCGTCAGGGGGCCAAGAGACCCAGTACTTC

size: -
J: TRBJ2-3
V: TRBV10-3
D: TRBD1
CDR3: CAISERQGRTDTQYF
DNA: TGTGCCATCAGTGAACGACAGGGCCGCACAGATACGCAGTATTTT

size: -
J: TRBJ1-1
V: TRBV19
D: -
CDR3: CASSAWGGSSNTEAFF
DNA: TGTGCCAGCTCAGCATGGGGGGGCAGTTCGAACACTGAAGCTTTCTTT

size: -
J: TRBJ1-1
V: TRBV6-5
D: -
CDR3: CASSKQGRDTEAFF
DNA: TGTGCCAGCAGTAAACAGGGTAGGGACACTGAAGCTTTCTTT

size: -
J: TRBJ2-3
V: TRBV5-4
D: TRBD1
CDR3: CASSSPGQGANTQYF
DNA: TGTGCCAGCAGCTCTCCGGGACAGGGGGCTAATACGCAGTATTTT

size: -
J: TRBJ2-4
V: TRBV7-8
D: TRBD1
CDR3: CASSLIGDRVAKNIQYF
DNA: TGTGCCAGCAGCTTGATCGGGGACAGGGTAGCCAAAAACATTCAGTACTTC

size: -
J: TRBJ2-2
V: TRBV3-1/TRBV3-2
D: TRBD2
CDR3: CASRTLAYTGELFF
DNA: TGTGCCAGCAGGACACTAGCGTACACCGGGGAGCTGTTTTTT

size: -
J: TRBJ2-3
V: TRBV28
D: -
CDR3: CASSFSPRGTDTQYF
DNA: TGTGCCAGCAGTTTTAGTCCGCGGGGCACAGATACGCAGTATTTT

size: -
J: TRBJ1-2
V: TRBV19
D: TRBD1
CDR3: CASSIEKVRQGGGYTF
DNA: TGTGCCAGTAGTATAGAAAAAGTTCGGCAGGGGGGTGGCTACACCTTC

size: -
J: TRBJ1-5
V: TRBV15
D: -
CDR3: CATSRDKEGRQPQHF
DNA: TGTGCCACCAGCAGAGATAAGGAGGGACGCCAGCCCCAGCATTTT

size: -
J: TRBJ1-6
V: TRBV5-1
D: -
CDR3: CASSLAPTPSPLHF
DNA: TGCGCCAGCAGCTTGGCTCCGACACCTTCACCCCTCCACTTT

size: -
J: TRBJ1-2
V: TRBV11-2
D: -
CDR3: CASSLDSTGYGYTF
DNA: TGTGCCAGCAGCTTAGATAGTACAGGGTATGGCTACACCTTC

size: -
J: TRBJ1-1
V: TRBV7-9
D: -
CDR3: CASSYGQMNTEAFF
DNA: TGTGCCAGCAGCTATGGACAGATGAACACTGAAGCTTTCTTT

size: -
J: TRBJ2-1
V: TRBV12-3/TRBV12-4
D: TRBD2
CDR3: CASSSGTTEQFF
DNA: TGTGCCAGCAGTTCCGGGACTACCGAGCAGTTCTTC

size: -
J: TRBJ1-3
V: TRBV5-6
D: -
CDR3: CASSSRGTGNTIYF
DNA: TGTGCCAGCAGCTCCAGGGGAACTGGAAACACCATATATTTT

size: -
J: TRBJ2-7
V: TRBV5-6
D: -
CDR3: CASSLIQGVHEQYF
DNA: TGTGCCAGCAGCTTGATACAGGGCGTCCACGAGCAGTACTTC

size: once
J: TRBJ1-5
V: TRBV6-5
D: TRBD1
CDR3: CASSLTGLQPQHF
DNA: TGTGCCAGCAGCCTGACAGGGCTCCAGCCCCAGCATTTT

size: -
J: TRBJ1-2
V: TRBV5-4
D: TRBD1
CDR3: CASSFRDSPTLYGYTF
DNA: TGTGCCAGCAGCTTTCGGGACAGCCCCACCCTCTATGGCTACACCTTC

size: -
J: TRBJ1-2
V: TRBV5-6
D: TRBD1
CDR3: CASRATGVYGYTF
DNA: TGTGCCAGCAGGGCGACAGGGGTTTATGGCTACACCTTC

size: -
J: TRBJ1-2
V: TRBV6-5
D: -
CDR3: CASRETLRGNYGYTF
DNA: TGTGCCAGCCGCGAGACCTTGAGGGGGAACTATGGCTACACCTTC

size: -
J: TRBJ2-1
V: TRBV13
D: TRBD2
CDR3: CASSLGLSGGAENEQFF
DNA: TGTGCCAGCAGCTTAGGCCTAAGCGGGGGGGCCGAAAATGAGCAGTTCTTC

size: -
J: TRBJ2-7
V: TRBV2
D: TRBD1
CDR3: CASKDRDWAYEQYF
DNA: TGTGCCAGCAAAGACAGGGATTGGGCCTACGAGCAGTACTTC

size: -
J: TRBJ2-4
V: TRBV24-1
D: TRBD1
CDR3: CATSGGTGGDVDIQYF
DNA: TGTGCCACCAGCGGAGGAACAGGGGGTGATGTGGACATTCAGTACTTC

size: once
J: TRBJ1-1
V: TRBV19
D: -
CDR3: CASSIARGMNTEAFF
DNA: TGTGCCAGTAGTATAGCCAGGGGAATGAACACTGAAGCTTTCTTT

size: -
J: TRBJ2-1
V: TRBV5-4
D: -
CDR3: CASSLKSGDNEQFF
DNA: TGTGCCAGCAGCTTGAAATCAGGGGACAATGAGCAGTTCTTC

size: -
J: TRBJ1-1
V: TRBV7-2
D: -
CDR3: CASRTAGGGTEAFF
DNA: TGTGCCAGCAGAACGGCCGGGGGGGGGACTGAAGCTTTCTTT

size: -
J: TRBJ2-7
V: TRBV7-2
D: TRBD2
CDR3: CASSSILARGGNEQYF
DNA: TGTGCCAGCAGCTCGATACTAGCGCGGGGGGGAAACGAGCAGTACTTC

size: -
J: TRBJ1-5
V: TRBV4-1
D: TRBD1
CDR3: CASSLDRISNQPQHF
DNA: TGCGCCAGCAGCCTGGACAGGATTAGCAATCAGCCCCAGCATTTT

size: once
J: TRBJ2-1
V: TRBV4-1
D: -
CDR3: CASSQWGARGNEQFF
DNA: TGCGCCAGCAGCCAATGGGGCGCTAGGGGAAATGAGCAGTTCTTC